The clone carrying this TCR beta chain was found a few times. The data are from a study of shared clonotypes between healthy human individuals. The CDR3 is 13 amino acids. The V and J ends lost 6 bases and 6 bases respectively, with 12 bases between them. Germline V gene data show CDR1 as MNHNS and CDR2 as SASEGT. The method was immunoSEQ multiplex PCR; TCRdb's version includes in-frame clones alone and lacks a portion of them. The sample includes some 200,000 clones, approximately 61% of them seen just once. The receptor was isolated from a man aged 25-45 years in good health. J is TRBJ1-5 and V is TRBV6-1; D is possibly TRBD1 (6 bases). The material sequenced was memory CD4+ T cells sorted from blood. The sample's subset: CD45RA-negative fraction. The CDR3, as DNA: TGTGCCAGCAGGGACAGTTCACCTCAGCCCCAGCATTTT. Amino acids: CASRDSSPQPQHF.